This T cell receptor beta chain was obtained from a study of blood T cell repertoires in COVID-19. TCRdb's table, derived via immunoSEQ multiplex PCR, lists solely in-frame clones and lacks some. The top ten clones hold about 40% of a sample with about 36,000 clones, 75% to 85% of them seen once. In germline, CDR1 is SGHAT, CDR2 FQNNGV. The CDR3 contains 15 residues. V was pared by 2 bases and J by 6 bases, with 13 bases between. V usage is TRBV11-2 and J usage is TRBJ2-2; the D gene is possibly TRBD1 (5 bases). Sequencing was carried out using peripheral blood. This receptor was identified in a human donor in a cohort sampled during active or convalescent COVID-19. The donor label of this sample is uncertain. Here the CDR3 DNA reads TGTGCCAGCAGCTTACCTCTGGACACGTCCGGGGAGCTGTTTTTT. It specifies CASSLPLDTSGELFF.